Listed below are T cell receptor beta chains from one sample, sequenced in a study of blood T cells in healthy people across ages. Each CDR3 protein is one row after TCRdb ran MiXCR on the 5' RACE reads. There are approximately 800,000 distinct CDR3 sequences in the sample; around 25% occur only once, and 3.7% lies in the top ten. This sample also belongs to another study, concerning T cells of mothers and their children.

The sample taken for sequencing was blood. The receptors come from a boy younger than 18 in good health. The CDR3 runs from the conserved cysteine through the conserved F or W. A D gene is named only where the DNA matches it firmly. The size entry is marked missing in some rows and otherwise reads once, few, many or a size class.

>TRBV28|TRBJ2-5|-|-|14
CASSNLGSQETQYF
TGTGCCAGCAGTAACCTAGGTTCCCAAGAGACCCAGTACTTC
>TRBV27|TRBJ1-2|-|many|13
CASSLDGNYGYTF
TGTGCCAGCAGCCTGGACGGAAACTATGGCTACACCTTC
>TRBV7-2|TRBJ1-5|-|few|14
CASSLAALGQPQHF
TGTGCCAGCAGCTTAGCGGCCCTTGGACAGCCCCAGCATTTT
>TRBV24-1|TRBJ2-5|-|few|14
CATRSEGSSETRYF
TGTGCCACCAGGTCGGAGGGGAGTTCTGAGACCCGGTACTTC
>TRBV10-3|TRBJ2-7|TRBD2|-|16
CAISQGLAGYPYEQYF
TGTGCCATCAGTCAAGGACTAGCGGGATACCCCTACGAGCAGTACTTC
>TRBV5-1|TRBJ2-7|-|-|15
CASSSYATGFLEQYF
TGCGCCAGCAGCTCATACGCCACAGGGTTTCTAGAGCAGTACTTC
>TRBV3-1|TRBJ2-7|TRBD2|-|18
CASSQDWPGLAGDYEQYF
TGTGCCAGCAGCCAAGATTGGCCCGGACTAGCGGGAGACTACGAGCAGTACTTC
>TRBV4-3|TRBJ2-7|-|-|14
CASSTSPGGHEQYF
TGCGCCAGCAGCACTTCTCCCGGGGGCCACGAGCAGTACTTC
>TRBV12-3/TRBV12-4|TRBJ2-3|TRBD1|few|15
CASSFGTGRTDTQYF
TGTGCCAGCAGTTTTGGGACAGGGCGGACAGATACGCAGTATTTT
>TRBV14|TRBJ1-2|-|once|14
CASSRTTGTYGYTF
TGTGCCAGCAGCCGTACGACCGGGACCTATGGCTACACCTTC
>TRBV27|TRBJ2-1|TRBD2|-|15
CASTTRTSGYNEQFF
TGTGCCAGCACCACGAGGACTAGCGGGTACAATGAGCAGTTCTTC
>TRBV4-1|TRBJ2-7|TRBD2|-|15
CTSSQVAGSNYEQYF
TGCACCAGCAGCCAAGTAGCGGGATCAAACTACGAGCAGTACTTC
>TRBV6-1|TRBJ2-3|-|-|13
CASSRGLDDTQYF
TGTGCCAGCAGCCGTGGGCTTGATGATACGCAGTATTTT
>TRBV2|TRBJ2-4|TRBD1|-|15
CASSAHRGGKTIQYF
TGTGCCAGCAGCGCTCACAGGGGTGGCAAAACCATTCAGTACTTC
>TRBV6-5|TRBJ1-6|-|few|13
CASSYSKDSPLHF
TGTGCCAGCAGTTACTCGAAAGATTCACCCCTCCACTTT
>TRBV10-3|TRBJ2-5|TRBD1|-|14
CAISERTGSETQYF
TGTGCCATCAGTGAGAGGACAGGGAGCGAGACCCAGTACTTC
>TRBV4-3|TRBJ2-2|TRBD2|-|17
CASSQASSGVGTGELFF
TGCGCCAGCAGCCAAGCATCCAGCGGGGTTGGCACCGGGGAGCTGTTTTTT
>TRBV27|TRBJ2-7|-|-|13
CAGSLGNSYEQYF
TGTGCCGGCAGTTTGGGCAATTCCTACGAGCAGTACTTC
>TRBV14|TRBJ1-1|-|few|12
CASSPQGFSAFF
TGTGCCAGCAGCCCGCAGGGGTTTAGTGCTTTCTTT
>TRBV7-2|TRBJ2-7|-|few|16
CASSSVVLTSSYEQYF
TGTGCCAGCAGCTCGGTGGTCCTGACCAGCTCCTACGAGCAGTACTTC
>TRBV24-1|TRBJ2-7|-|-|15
CATSAATLGTYEQYF
TGTGCCACCAGTGCCGCGACATTAGGTACTTACGAGCAGTACTTC
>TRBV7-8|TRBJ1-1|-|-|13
CASRNQGVTEAFF
TGTGCCAGCAGAAATCAGGGCGTCACTGAAGCTTTCTTT
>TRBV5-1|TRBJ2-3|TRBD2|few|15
CASSNWDGGADTQYF
TGCGCCAGCAGCAACTGGGACGGGGGGGCAGATACGCAGTATTTT
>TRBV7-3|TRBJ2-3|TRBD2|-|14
CASSKLAGEDTQYF
TGTGCCAGCAGCAAACTAGCGGGAGAGGATACGCAGTATTTT
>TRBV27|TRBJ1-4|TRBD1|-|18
CASSPRARTGGTNEKLFF
TGTGCCAGCAGTCCGAGGGCCCGGACAGGGGGGACTAATGAAAAACTGTTTTTT
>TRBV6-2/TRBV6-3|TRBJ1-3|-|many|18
CASSRYGQKKYSGNTIYF
TGTGCCAGCAGCAGATATGGACAGAAAAAATACTCTGGAAACACCATATATTTT
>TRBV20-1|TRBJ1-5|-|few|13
CSARVGGSQPQHF
TGCAGTGCTAGAGTCGGGGGTAGTCAGCCCCAGCATTTT
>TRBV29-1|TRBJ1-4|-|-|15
CSVEARTGTNEKLFF
TGCAGCGTTGAAGCCCGCACAGGGACTAATGAAAAACTGTTTTTT
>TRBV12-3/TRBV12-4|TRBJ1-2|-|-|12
CASSLGADGYTF
TGTGCCAGCAGCCTGGGGGCGGATGGCTACACCTTC
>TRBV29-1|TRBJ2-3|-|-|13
CSVVTQITDTQYF
TGCAGCGTTGTCACGCAGATCACAGATACGCAGTATTTT
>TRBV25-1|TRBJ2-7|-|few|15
CASSVSGTGRYEQYF
TGTGCCAGCAGTGTTAGTGGAACAGGGCGCTACGAGCAGTACTTC
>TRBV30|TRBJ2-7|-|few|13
CAWALDNSYEQYF
TGTGCCTGGGCCCTCGACAATAGTTACGAGCAGTACTTC
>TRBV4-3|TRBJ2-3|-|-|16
CASSQEGGGSTDTQYF
TGCGCCAGCAGCCAAGAGGGAGGGGGCAGCACAGATACGCAGTATTTT
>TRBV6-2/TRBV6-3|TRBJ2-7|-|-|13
CASSWVNSYEQYF
TGTGCCAGCAGTTGGGTCAACTCCTACGAGCAGTACTTC
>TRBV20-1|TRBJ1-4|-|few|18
CSATPTHRRHGRYEKLFF
TGCAGTGCTACCCCGACCCATCGTCGACATGGTAGATATGAAAAACTGTTTTTT
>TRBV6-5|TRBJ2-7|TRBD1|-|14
CASWRQGGSYEQYF
TGTGCCAGCTGGCGACAGGGGGGTTCCTACGAGCAGTACTTC
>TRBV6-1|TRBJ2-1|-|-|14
CASSQTSSYNEQFF
TGTGCCAGCAGTCAGACGAGCTCCTACAATGAGCAGTTCTTC
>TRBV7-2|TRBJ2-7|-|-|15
CASSSTPTGFYEQYF
TGTGCCAGCAGCTCTACCCCTACAGGGTTTTACGAGCAGTACTTC
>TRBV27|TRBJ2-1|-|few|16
CASSYTGTLSSNEQFF
TGTGCCAGCAGTTATACGGGGACCCTAAGCAGCAATGAGCAGTTCTTC
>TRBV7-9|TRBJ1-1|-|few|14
CASSETAKNTEAFF
TGTGCCAGCAGCGAGACAGCGAAGAACACTGAAGCTTTCTTT
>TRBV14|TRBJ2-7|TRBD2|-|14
CASSQDAGVGEQYF
TGTGCCAGCAGCCAAGATGCGGGAGTTGGCGAGCAGTACTTC
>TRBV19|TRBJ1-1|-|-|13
CASTAGGLTEAFF
TGTGCCAGTACGGCTGGGGGGCTCACTGAAGCTTTCTTT
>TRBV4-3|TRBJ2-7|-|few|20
CASSQDFSQWSRDLSCEQYF
TGCGCCAGCAGCCAAGACTTCTCCCAGTGGAGTCGGGACCTATCTTGCGAGCAGTACTTC
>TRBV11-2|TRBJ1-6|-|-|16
CASSPNSGRVNSPLHF
TGTGCCAGCAGCCCCAATAGTGGCAGGGTGAATTCACCCCTCCACTTT
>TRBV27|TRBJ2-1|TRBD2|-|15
CASSDRLAGPDEQFF
TGTGCCAGCAGTGACCGATTAGCGGGGCCCGATGAGCAGTTCTTC
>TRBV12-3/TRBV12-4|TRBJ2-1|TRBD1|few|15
CASTEGRGFGDEQFF
TGTGCCAGCACCGAAGGCAGGGGGTTCGGGGATGAGCAGTTCTTC
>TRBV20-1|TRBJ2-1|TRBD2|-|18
CSARVPPALAGAYNEQFF
TGCAGTGCTAGAGTTCCCCCCGCACTAGCGGGGGCCTACAATGAGCAGTTCTTC
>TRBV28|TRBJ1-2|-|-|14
CASSLDLNLDGYTF
TGTGCCAGCAGTTTAGACCTAAATCTGGATGGCTACACCTTC
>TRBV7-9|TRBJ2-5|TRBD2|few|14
CASSRLGGEETQYF
TGTGCCAGCAGCAGACTGGGGGGGGAAGAGACCCAGTACTTC
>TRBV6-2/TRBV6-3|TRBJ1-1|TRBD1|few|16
CASSQRTGVANTEAFF
TGTGCCAGCAGTCAACGAACAGGGGTCGCGAACACTGAAGCTTTCTTT
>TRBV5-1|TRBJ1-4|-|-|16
CASSLDGTPTNEKLFF
TGCGCCAGCAGCTTGGACGGGACACCCACTAATGAAAAACTGTTTTTT
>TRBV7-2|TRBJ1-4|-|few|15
CASSPAVGINEKLFF
TGTGCCAGCAGCCCGGCTGTGGGGATTAATGAAAAACTGTTTTTT
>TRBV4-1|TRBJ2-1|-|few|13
CASSLHLSTEQFF
TGCGCCAGCAGCCTCCACCTATCGACCGAGCAGTTCTTC
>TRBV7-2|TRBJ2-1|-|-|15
CASSFASTSGSEQFF
TGTGCCAGCAGCTTCGCGAGCACCAGCGGCAGTGAGCAGTTCTTC
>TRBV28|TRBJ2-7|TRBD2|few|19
CASSLWEGRLALSSYEQYF
TGTGCCAGCAGTTTATGGGAGGGGAGACTAGCGCTAAGCTCCTACGAGCAGTACTTC
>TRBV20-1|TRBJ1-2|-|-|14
CSARDQVTPYGYTF
TGCAGTGCTAGAGATCAGGTTACCCCCTATGGCTACACCTTC
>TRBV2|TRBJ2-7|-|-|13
CASGRQSTYEQYF
TGTGCCAGCGGGCGGCAGAGCACCTACGAGCAGTACTTC